The 12 T cell receptor beta chains reported below all come from one sample, sequenced in a study of Graves' ophthalmopathy and Graves' hyperthyroidism. RNA transcripts provided the template for amplifying TCR beta CDR3 regions. Second-round multiplex PCR came after first-round RT-PCR with HTBI primers. Each CDR3 protein is one row after TCRdb ran MiXCR on the multiplex PCR reads. The data show around 470,000 distinct CDR3 sequences, with approximately 15% seen just once and about a tenth held by the top ten. The sample taken for sequencing was blood. Receptors were obtained from a woman aged 25-40 years with Graves' ophthalmopathy.

The chain joins TRBV28 to TRBJ2-1; 14 bases fit TRBD2. Germline CDR1 reads MDHEN; CDR2 reads SYDVKM. V lost 4 bases to trimming and J lost 7 bases; unmatched junction nucleotides: 0. The CDR3 length is 14 residues. The CDR3 coding sequence is TGTGCCAGCAGTTGGACTAGCGGGAGGAATGAGCAGTTCTTC. It yields the protein CASSWTSGRNEQFF.

This sequence joins TRBV30 and TRBJ2-2; a possible D gene is TRBD2 (5 bases). Between the trimmed V and J ends, which lost 5 bases and 7 bases, there was a span of 17 bases. There are 14 residues in the CDR3. Looked up from germline, CDR1 is GTSNPN and CDR2 is SVGIG (reference sequence). CDR3 residues: CAWVARRTGGELFF. The CDR3 nucleotides are TGTGCCTGGGTGGCTAGGAGGACTGGCGGGGAGCTGTTTTTT. The full variable domain, completed using reference TRBV30 and TRBJ2-2, is SQTIHQWPATLVQPVGSPLSLECTVEGTSNPNLYWYRQAAGRGLQLLFYSVGIGQISSEVPQNLSASRPQDRQFILSSKKLLLSDSGFYLCAWVARRTGGELFFGEGSRLTVL.

In its sample, this clonotype was seen many times. This chain joins TRBV27 and TRBJ1-2; no clear D. V was clipped by 5 bases and J by 11 bases, with 21 bases between them. This CDR3 comprises 14 residues. CDR1 and CDR2 from the germline V gene are MNHEY and SMNVEV (reference sequence). CDR3 residues: CASSTFRDPLGYTF. Written as DNA, the CDR3 is TGTGCCAGCAGTACATTCCGGGATCCTTTGGGGTACACCTTC.

There are a few counts of this clonotype. The chain links TRBV28 to TRBJ2-5; 9 positions agree with TRBD2. CDR3 size: 14 residues. The V segment lost 8 bases and the J segment 4 bases; nucleotides outside the gene matches: 8. Germline V gives CDR1 MDHEN, CDR2 SYDVKM. In nucleotides, the CDR3 is TGTGCCAGCGACGCGGGGGGGCCTCCAGAGACCCAGTACTTC. This gives the protein CASDAGGPPETQYF.

The chain joins TRBV30 to TRBJ2-7; TRBD2 might be the D (5 bases). The CDR3 length is 12 residues. Germline V gives CDR1 GTSNPN, CDR2 SVGIG (reference sequence). With 0 bases removed from V and 6 bases from J, the gap between germline ends came to 9 bases. CDR3 DNA: TGTGCCTGGAGTGTACGGGGTGTCGAGCAGTACTTC. It specifies CAWSVRGVEQYF.

This clonotype was detected ten times or more. The chain employs TRBV12-3 or TRBV12-4 and TRBJ1-3, with D possibly being TRBD1 (5 bases). V lost 6 bases and J 4 bases, leaving 13 bases between the germline ends. There are 14 residues in the CDR3. In DNA, the CDR3 is TGTGCCAGCAGAACTCAGGGTGCCGGAAACACCATATATTTT. This sequence encodes CASRTQGAGNTIYF.

The rearrangement joins TRBV7-3 to TRBJ2-5; weak D call: TRBD2 (7 bases). Germline V CDR1 and CDR2: SGHTA, FQGTGA. V was pared by 5 bases and J by 1 base, with 14 bases between. There are 15 residues in the CDR3. Here the CDR3 reads CASSPGASGQETQYF. As DNA, the CDR3 is TGTGCCAGCAGCCCAGGGGCTAGCGGCCAAGAGACCCAGTACTTC.

This clonotype was seen at least ten times. V is TRBV12-3 or TRBV12-4 and J is TRBJ2-7; D gene unclear. Trimming took 3 bases from V and 5 from J, leaving 8 bases between them. The CDR3 sequence is 12 residues long. The CDR3 coding sequence is TGTGCCAGCAGTTTTATGGATGACGAGCAGTACTTC. This gives the protein CASSFMDDEQYF.

This clonotype appeared many times. The chain uses TRBV6-5 and TRBJ2-7, with 7 bases fitting TRBD1. The germline V gene encodes CDR1 MNHEY and CDR2 SVGAGI. Germline trimming cut 4 bases from V and 7 bases from J; bases unmatched to any gene: 7. CDR3 size: 13 residues. The CDR3 DNA sequence: TGTGCCAGCAGTTCGACAGGGTGGGGGGAGCAGTACTTC. Translation gives CASSSTGWGEQYF.

This clonotype was counted many times. The rearrangement uses TRBV12-3 or TRBV12-4 and TRBJ2-2; possibly TRBD1 or TRBD2 for D (6 bases each). With 7 bases removed from V and 6 bases from J, the gap between germline ends came to 12 bases. The CDR3 runs to 13 residues. The CDR3 DNA reads as TGTGCCAGCACCCCTAGGGGGGCCGGGGAGCTGTTTTTT. This gives the protein CASTPRGAGELFF.

The rearrangement uses TRBV18 and TRBJ2-2; 8 bases fit TRBD1. V lost 6 bases to trimming and J lost 4 bases; unmatched junction nucleotides: 16. Germline CDR1 reads KGHSH; CDR2 reads LQKENI. The CDR3 has 18 residues. The CDR3 sequence: CASSPKDRERRPTGELFF. As DNA, the CDR3 is TGTGCCAGCTCCCCAAAGGACAGGGAGCGGAGACCCACCGGGGAGCTGTTTTTT. Variable domain in full (rest from reference TRBV18 and TRBJ2-2): NAGVMQNPRHLVRRRGQEARLRCSPMKGHSHVYWYRQLPEEGLKFMVYLQKENIIDESGMPKERFSAEFPKEGPSILRIQQVVRGDSAAYFCASSPKDRERRPTGELFFGEGSRLTVL.

This clonotype was observed many times. J is TRBJ2-5 and V is TRBV6-1; no reliable D call. V was cut by 1 base and J by 5 bases, with 5 bases left in between. The CDR3 is made up of 12 amino acids. Germline CDR1 reads MNHNS; CDR2 reads SASEGT. This CDR3 reads CASSEDWETQYF. DNA for the CDR3: TGTGCCAGCAGTGAAGATTGGGAGACCCAGTACTTC.